This TCR beta chain was sequenced for a study of T-cell memory formation after mild COVID-19 (dated by TCRdb to 2020 to 2022). The study in broad terms: TCR sequence clusters from the two donors were largely donor specific. Longitudinal TCRalpha and TCRbeta repertoire sequencing tracked T-cell clones expanding and contracting after mild COVID-19 in two donors. Two young, previously healthy adult volunteers, one female and one male, were included in the cohort. Broader findings and caveats from the paper: Clones contracting from day 15 to 85 had balanced CD4/CD8 phenotypes, while a second wave expanding from day 15 to 37 was biased towards CD4+. The detection of some responding clones in pre-infection memory suggests that pre-existing cross-reactive memory T cells joined the SARS-CoV-2 response. Contracting CD4+ clones turned up mainly in the CM and EM memory subsets, whereas EMRA was where CD8+ clones were enriched. SARS-CoV-2 specificity of the second-wave clones peaking on day 37 was not confirmed. The study included only a couple of mild cases, and larger cohorts that include severe cases with pre-infection samples were judged to be necessary.

With regard to this clonotype: Its recognized antigen is unknown. Within one base of it there is no much larger clone, and no base qualities were kept.

Sequencing relied on an Illumina NovaSeq 6000. cDNA libraries for TCRalpha and TCRbeta were prepared by 5'RACE using constant-segment primers, with sample barcodes and unique molecular identifiers added. RNA was extracted from every sample with Trizol reagent. Amplification of the libraries took two PCR steps, and the second step added a second sample barcode plus Illumina TruSeq adapters. Libraries were sequenced on an Illumina NovaSeq with 2 x 150 bp paired-end reads. The authors' pipeline ran thus. The reads were demultiplexed and collapsed into UMI-guided consensus sequences using migec v1.2.7. With mixcr v2.1.11, UMI consensuses were aligned to TRA and TRB V and J templates and assembled into clonotypes. A clonotype was counted as expanded or contracted only when both edgeR and NoisET called the clonotype significant, with the noise models trained on biological replicates. For edgeR calls, the cutoffs were a false discovery rate-adjusted p below 0.01 and a log2 fold-change threshold of 1. As an exploratory analysis of dynamics, PCA with hierarchical clustering was applied to max-normalized trajectories of the 1000 most abundant clonotypes. Separately sequenced CD4+ and CD8+ repertoires were used to assign a CD4 or CD8 phenotype to each responding clone. The public reads were run again by TCRdb, first through fastp at Q25 and then through MiXCR, and only productive beta chains were kept. Duplicate CDR3 protein sequences are folded into a single record with the most common DNA and genes. Here the V and J calls rest on TCRdb's processing, not on the authors' analysis. The sample table contains 400,000 or so distinct CDR3 sequences; only one count was recorded for around 21% of them. 9.5% to 15% of the sample rests with the top ten.

Ficoll-Paque density gradient centrifugation was the method used to isolate PBMCs. The CDR3 contains 17 residues, cysteine and phenylalanine counted. Here the CDR3 DNA is all that survives: 51 bases in frame from base 1. Clipping removes 3 bases from V and 0 bases from J, with 9 as the unmatched junction base count. CDR1 and CDR2 (SGHRS, YFSETQ) derive from the germline V gene. Rearrangement joined TRBV5-1 to TRBJ1-3; 7 junctional bases match TRBD1. Source material: PBMCs or a T cell subset sorted from them (not recorded which). This clonotype originated in an adult woman who had mild COVID-19 (a few samples of this study predate the infection). The sample titles of this study are shuffled in the database, so cell type and time point are left out; the donor was told from shared clones. For the CDR3, the sequence is CASSSTGTAYSGNTIYF. The DNA sequence is as follows: TGCGCCAGCAGCTCTACCGGGACAGCCTACTCTGGAAACACCATATATTTT.